This T cell receptor beta chain was documented in a study of Ad26.COV2.S vaccination and SARS-CoV-2 variants. Assay: immunoSEQ multiplex PCR; the TCRdb copy retains only in-frame clones and omits some. This sample carries fewer than 400,000 clones, around 90% of them seen once, and the ten largest clones take about 5%. This CDR3 contains 14 residues. Germline CDR1 SGHTA, CDR2 FQGNSA. After removal of 5 bases from V and 2 bases from J, the junction contained 5 bases not matched to a gene. Details on this clone: Its target is unknown.

Treatment denoted: roughly 19 received Ad26.COV2.S at low or high dose, single or two shots; a few received placebo; per-sample allocation not given. Sampling took place 63 days after the first vaccine or placebo injection. As its vector, the vaccine had Ad26, which expressed Wuhan-strain SARS-CoV-2 spike. Study results and caveats: Researchers cautioned that TCR breadth and depth analyses may have underestimated total T cell responses.

This TCR derives from a person aged 18-60 years who received the Ad26.COV2.S COVID-19 vaccine or a placebo. This material consisted of peripheral blood, taken in a trial of Ad26.COV2.S vaccine versus placebo. The rearrangement joins TRBV7-2 to TRBJ1-2; TRBD1 agrees at 7 bases. In DNA, the CDR3 is TGTGCCAGCAGCCCGGGACAGCTCAACTATGGCTACACCTTC. Translating it yields CASSPGQLNYGYTF.